This T cell receptor (beta chain) emerged from a study of T cells in Graves' hyperthyroidism and ophthalmopathy. Germline CDR1 SQVTM, CDR2 ANQGSEA. V lost 3 bases and J lost 1, with 12 bases in between. The CDR3 length is 14 residues. The source material, RNA transcripts, was used to amplify TCR beta CDR3 regions. HTBI primers were employed in a first-round RT-PCR of the TCR CDR3. TCRdb re-analysed the multiplex PCR reads in MiXCR, keeping a single row per CDR3 protein. Of 640,000 or so distinct CDR3 sequences in the sample, approximately 15% were seen once. The rearrangement uses TRBV29-1 and TRBJ1-2; no definite D call. The receptor was isolated from a woman between 18 and 29 years old with Graves' ophthalmopathy. The material sequenced was blood. The CDR3 here is CSVESGSFNYGYTF. In nucleotides, the CDR3 is TGCAGCGTTGAGTCGGGCAGCTTTAACTATGGCTACACCTTC.